These 17 T cell receptor beta chains were all obtained from the same sample, sequenced in a study of shared clonotypes between healthy human individuals. Some clones are missing from TCRdb's copy, which holds only in-frame ones; the method was immunoSEQ multiplex PCR. The sample yields about 1 million clones, under 80% seen once. The sequencing input was memory CD4+ T cells sorted from blood. Subset reported: CD45RA-negative fraction. These TCRs come from a man aged 18 to 30 in good health.

This chain joins TRBV7-9 and TRBJ2-7; D may be TRBD1 (6 bases). V dropped 7 bases and J dropped 5 bases, with 15 bases sitting between them. The CDR3 totals 13 residues. Germline V lookup: CDR1 SEHNR, CDR2 FQNEAQ (reference sequence). The CDR3 spells CASTQQGRNEQYF. The CDR3 bases are TGTGCCAGCACGCAACAGGGACGGAACGAGCAGTACTTC.

This chain links TRBV19 with TRBJ2-7; TRBD1 aligns across 10 bases. This CDR3 region has 15 residues. The germline V gene has CDR1 LNHDA and CDR2 SQIVND (reference sequence). With V trimmed by 5 bases and J by 2 bases, 6 bases remained unmatched. CDR3 DNA sequence: TGTGCCAGTAGTCGGGACAGGGGAAGTCCCTACGAGCAGTACTTC. Protein product: CASSRDRGSPYEQYF.

The chain couples TRBV4-1 to TRBJ1-1; D gene unclear. Deletions cut 0 bases from V and 0 bases from J, with 11 bases between. From germline, CDR1 is MGHRA and CDR2 YSYEKL. There are 16 residues in the CDR3. In DNA form, the CDR3 reads TGCGCCAGCAGCCAAGATGTTACCTCGGTGAACACTGAAGCTTTCTTT. It translates to CASSQDVTSVNTEAFF.

The chain has TRBV5-1 and TRBJ2-7; 10 bases are shared with TRBD2. Per the germline V gene, CDR1 is SGHRS and CDR2 is YFSETQ. The ends lost 0 bases at V and 2 bases at J; junction bases unmatched: 2. This CDR3 is 15 amino acids long. CDR3 loop: CASSLVSGRAYEQYF. The CDR3 region has the DNA TGCGCCAGCAGCTTGGTGAGCGGGAGGGCCTACGAGCAGTACTTC.

This clone was recorded many times. The chain combines TRBV27 with TRBJ2-3, with 14 bases that match TRBD2. The CDR3 has 18 amino acids. V was pared by 3 bases and J by 3 bases, with 8 bases of the junction left unmatched. Germline-derived CDR1 and CDR2 are MNHEY and SMNVEV (reference sequence). Written as DNA, the CDR3 is TGTGCCAGCAGTTTCACCGCGACTAGCGGGGGGGCGACAGATACGCAGTATTTT. Encoded protein: CASSFTATSGGATDTQYF.

CDR3: CASSYGLASTGELFF. The CDR3 bases are TGTGCCAGCAGTTACGGCCTAGCGTCAACCGGGGAGCTGTTTTTT. The V call is TRBV6-6, the J call TRBJ2-2; D is possibly TRBD2 (6 bases). This CDR3 is built from 15 residues. The germline CDR1 and CDR2 sequences are MNHNY and SVGAGI (reference sequence). V lost 2 bases and J lost 5, with 12 bases in between.

V usage is TRBV4-1 and J usage is TRBJ1-4; 9 nucleotides line up with TRBD1. The CDR3 extends over 17 amino acids. Per the germline V gene, CDR1 is MGHRA and CDR2 is YSYEKL. After removal of 3 bases from V and 4 bases from J, the junction contained 9 bases not matched to a gene. The CDR3 nucleotides read TGCGCCAGCAGCCACCGGACAGGGGAGGGAGGTAATGAAAAACTGTTTTTT. Its protein is CASSHRTGEGGNEKLFF.

As DNA, the CDR3 is TGTGCCAGCAGCTCACAGGGAGCCCAAGAGACCCAGTACTTC. Protein: CASSSQGAQETQYF. The chain couples TRBV7-3 to TRBJ2-5; weak D call: TRBD1 (6 bases). The V gene lost 4 bases and the J gene lost 1 base, with 10 bases spanning the gap. Germline CDR1 is SGHTA and CDR2 is FQGTGA. This CDR3 is built from 14 residues.

The rearrangement joins TRBV7-8 to TRBJ2-3; maybe TRBD1 (7 bases). Germline V CDR1 and CDR2: SGHVS, FQNEAQ. This CDR3 comprises 15 residues. V gave up 5 bases and J gave up 2 bases, with 14 bases separating them. Here the CDR3 DNA reads TGTGCCAGCAGCCCGCGGGACAGCTCCACAGATACGCAGTATTTT. Translation: CASSPRDSSTDTQYF.

The chain links TRBV7-8 to TRBJ1-5; TRBD1 might be the D (5 bases). The CDR3 extends over 15 amino acids. The ends were cut back, 2 bases at V and 8 bases at J, with 16 bases in the middle. Germline lookup yields CDR1 SGHVS and CDR2 FQNEAQ. This CDR3 reads CASSLFTGPGKPQHF. For the CDR3, the DNA is TGTGCCAGCAGCTTATTTACGGGGCCGGGGAAGCCCCAGCATTTT.

The chain uses TRBV10-2 and TRBJ2-6; D not certain. V was pared by 4 bases and J by 0 bases, with 7 bases between. Germline values: CDR1 WSHSY, CDR2 SAAADI. The CDR3 loop spans 15 amino acids. CDR3 sequence (DNA): TGCGCCAGCAGTGTCTCAGGCTCTGGGGCCAACGTCCTGACTTTC. This encodes CASSVSGSGANVLTF.

The chain links TRBV11-3 to TRBJ2-3; D remains unclear. Germline V lookup: CDR1 SGHNT, CDR2 YENEEA. Trimming took off 2 bases at V and 6 bases at J, with 12 bases between the two ends. The CDR3 consists of 14 residues. The CDR3 sequence: CASSLTAVGDTQYF. The DNA of the CDR3 is TGTGCCAGCAGCTTAACGGCGGTGGGGGATACGCAGTATTTT.

The gene calls are TRBV2 and TRBJ1-3, with D hard to call. V was cut by 0 bases and J by 2 bases, with 8 bases left in between. The CDR3 totals 15 residues. Germline V lookup: CDR1 SNHLY, CDR2 FYNNEI. The CDR3 loop reads CASSEAAAAGNTIYF. CDR3 DNA sequence: TGTGCCAGCAGTGAAGCCGCGGCAGCTGGAAACACCATATATTTT.

The rearrangement uses TRBV9 and TRBJ2-3; the D gene is possibly TRBD1 (5 bases). The length of the CDR3 is 17 residues. Germline CDR1 is SGDLS and CDR2 is YYNGEE. Trimming took 5 bases from V and 4 from J, leaving 23 bases between them. The CDR3: CASSTQDRQRISDTQYF. In nucleotides, the CDR3 is TGTGCCAGCAGTACCCAAGACAGACAGCGAATCTCAGATACGCAGTATTTT.

The table lists this clone with a few counts. The J gene is TRBJ2-2, the V gene TRBV5-4; 12 nucleotides line up with TRBD1. The CDR3 is made up of 18 amino acids. Germline CDR1 reads SGHNT; CDR2 reads YYREEE (reference sequence). After removal of 5 bases from V and 4 bases from J, the junction contained 12 bases not matched to a gene. In DNA form, the CDR3 reads TGTGCCAGCAGTTCCGGGACAGGGGGCCGATTAGTCACCGGGGAGCTGTTTTTT. It encodes CASSSGTGGRLVTGELFF. Full variable domain (remainder filled in from reference TRBV5-4 and TRBJ2-2): ETGVTQSPTHLIKTRGQQVTLRCSSQSGHNTVSWYQQALGQGPQFIFQYYREEENGRGNFPPRFSGLQFPNYSSELNVNALELDDSALYLCASSSGTGGRLVTGELFFGEGSRLTVL.

The genes are TRBV7-2 and TRBJ2-1; 8 nucleotides line up with TRBD2. V shed 3 bases, J shed 9 bases, and the junction held 16 bases outside the gene matches. Germline CDR1 and CDR2: SGHTA and FQGNSA. The CDR3 is 17 residues long. DNA of the CDR3: TGTGCCAGCAGCTTCTCCTCGGTGGCGGGGGGCCCCGGTGAGCAGTTCTTC. This translates into CASSFSSVAGGPGEQFF. Together with reference TRBV7-2 and TRBJ2-1, the CDR3 gives the full variable domain: GAGVSQSPSNKVTEKGKDVELRCDPISGHTALYWYRQSLGQGLEFLIYFQGNSAPDKSGLPSDRFSAERTGGSVSTLTIQRTQQEDSAVYLCASSFSSVAGGPGEQFFGPGTRLTVL.

The chain employs TRBV29-1 and TRBJ2-3, with D unclear. The ends were cut back, 6 bases at V and 6 bases at J, with 7 bases in the middle. Germline CDR1 reads SQVTM; CDR2 reads ANQGSEA. This CDR3 has 10 amino acids. The CDR3 DNA is TGCAGCGTCGTGAGGGATACGCAGTATTTT. This translates into CSVVRDTQYF.